One sample yielded the 18 T cell receptor beta chains listed below, sequenced in a study of shared clonotypes between healthy human individuals. Here immunoSEQ multiplex PCR was the method, and the copy in TCRdb shows in-frame clones only, minus some. The table has about 450,000 clones, 79% seen once; the top ten hold about 12%. Sequencing was done on a sample of PBMCs. These receptors were obtained from a woman aged 40-49 years in good health. Some clones in this sample may be carry-over from other donors' samples.

In its sample, this clone was seen once. The chain couples TRBV4-3 to TRBJ2-7; 10 bases fit TRBD2. The CDR3 consists of 14 residues. In germline, CDR1 is LGHNA, CDR2 YSLEER. J gave up 3 bases and V 1 base, and 0 bases lay outside the gene matches. DNA of the CDR3: TGCGCCAGCAGCCAAGGACTAGCGGGCTACGAGCAGTACTTC. This translates into CASSQGLAGYEQYF.

This clone was detected once. This chain links TRBV5-8 with TRBJ1-1; D is unresolved. The germline gives CDR1 SGHTS, CDR2 YDEGEE. The ends were cut back, 2 bases at V and 2 bases at J, with 10 bases in the middle. The CDR3 contains 14 residues. The CDR3 loop is CASSFLWGNTEAFF. The CDR3 bases are TGTGCCAGCAGCTTTTTATGGGGAAACACTGAAGCTTTCTTT.

Worth noting for this clone: The junction differs from germline at one of its ends, possibly a read error. This sequence joins TRBV28 and TRBJ1-2; a possible D gene is TRBD1 (6 bases). CDR3 length: 12 residues. CDR1 is MDHEN and CDR2 is SYDVKM in the germline V gene. The CDR3 reads CASSLSLGAQAF. In DNA form, the CDR3 reads TGTGCCAGCAGTTTATCTCTGGGGGCGCAGGCCTTC.

V gene TRBV10-2 combines with J gene TRBJ2-3, with no clear D. Germline CDR1 reads WSHSY; CDR2 reads SAAADI. V lost 0 bases to trimming and J lost 3 bases, with 7 bases between them. The CDR3 is 14 amino acids. CDR3: CASSESAGTDTQYF. The CDR3 DNA is TGCGCCAGCAGTGAGTCGGCAGGAACAGATACGCAGTATTTT.

The rearrangement links TRBV5-6 to TRBJ2-5; D gene unclear. This CDR3 comprises 15 residues. V dropped 0 bases and J dropped 5 bases, with 14 bases sitting between them. Germline CDR1 is SGHDT and CDR2 is YYEEEE. The CDR3 region has the DNA TGTGCCAGCAGCTTGGGTCCGATACATGGGGAGACCCAGTACTTC. It encodes CASSLGPIHGETQYF.

In regard to this clone: A junction end diverges from the germline sequence, so it may reflect a read error. The chain links TRBV4-1 to TRBJ2-7, with 9 bases lining up with TRBD1. The germline gives CDR1 MGHRA, CDR2 YSYEKL. The CDR3 has 15 amino acids. This chain's CDR3 is CASSQDSRQGGEQYF. CDR3 in DNA: TGCGCCAGCAGTCAAGATTCCCGACAGGGGGGCGAGCAGTACTTC.

The V call is TRBV18, the J call TRBJ2-2; TRBD1 aligns across 11 bases. After removal of 9 bases from V and 4 bases from J, the junction contained 7 bases not matched to a gene. Germline CDR1 KGHSH, CDR2 LQKENI. The CDR3 spans 15 residues. The CDR3 region has the DNA TGTGCCAGTTTCCGGACAGGGGGCTCCACCGGGGAGCTGTTTTTT. Its translation is CASFRTGGSTGELFF. The full variable domain, with the rest looked up from reference TRBV18 and TRBJ2-2, is NAGVMQNPRHLVRRRGQEARLRCSPMKGHSHVYWYRQLPEEGLKFMVYLQKENIIDESGMPKERFSAEFPKEGPSILRIQQVVRGDSAAYFCASFRTGGSTGELFFGEGSRLTVL.

The chain joins TRBV2 to TRBJ2-5; 7 nucleotides match TRBD1. V lost 8 bases to trimming and J lost 5 bases; unmatched junction nucleotides: 5. CDR1 is SNHLY, CDR2 FYNNEI, per germline. CDR3 length: 12 residues. CDR3 loop: CASGTVPETQYF. The CDR3 DNA sequence: TGTGCCAGCGGGACAGTCCCGGAGACCCAGTACTTC.

As regards this clone: The sample has other DNA sequences that encode this CDR3 too. J is TRBJ2-1 and V is TRBV29-1, with 9 bases lining up with TRBD2. CDR1 SQVTM and CDR2 ANQGSEA come from the germline V gene. Trimming took 3 bases from V and 9 from J; bases not matched to a gene: 6. The CDR3 sequence is 13 residues long. The CDR3 nucleotides are TGCAGCGTTGATTCGGCGGGAGGGGGTGAGCAGTTCTTC. Its translation is CSVDSAGGGEQFF.

This clone was detected a few times. The sample carries other DNA sequences with the same CDR3. The chain employs TRBV7-3 and TRBJ1-1; TRBD1 aligns across 7 bases. The CDR3 contains 14 residues. The V gene end was trimmed by 2 bases and the J gene end by 2 bases; junction bases not matched to a gene: 2. Germline V gene lookup returns CDR1 SGHTA and CDR2 FQGTGA. The chain's CDR3 is CASSLGTANTEAFF. The DNA of the CDR3 is TGTGCCAGCAGCTTAGGGACAGCCAACACTGAAGCTTTCTTT.

Only one count was recorded for this clone. The chain joins TRBV7-9 to TRBJ1-3, with a weak D call TRBD1 (6 bases). The germline gives CDR1 SEHNR, CDR2 FQNEAQ (reference sequence). The CDR3 covers 17 residues. With 5 bases removed from V and 0 bases from J, the gap between germline ends came to 17 bases. DNA of the CDR3: TGTGCCAGCAGCCCATCGGGGGGGCGGCTCTCTGGAAACACCATATATTTT. It codes for CASSPSGGRLSGNTIYF.

Worth noting for this clone: With a far larger clone one base away, a read error is the likely cause. The sample has other DNA sequences that encode this CDR3 too. The rearrangement uses TRBV6-6 and TRBJ1-5; maybe TRBD1 (5 bases). The CDR3 spans 13 residues. V was pared by 7 bases and J by 3 bases, with 10 bases between. Germline V gene sequence: CDR1 MNHNY, CDR2 SVGAGI (reference sequence). The CDR3 bases are TGTGCCAGCAACACAGGCTTCAATCAGCCCCAGCATTTT. As protein: CASNTGFNQPQHF.

V is TRBV18 and J is TRBJ1-1; D is unclear. CDR3 size: 13 residues. The germline gives CDR1 KGHSH, CDR2 LQKENI. With 4 bases removed from V and 5 bases from J, the gap between germline ends came to 11 bases. CDR3 region: CASSLRTGTEAFF. CDR3 DNA sequence: TGTGCCAGCTCACTCAGGACTGGGACTGAAGCTTTCTTT.

V is TRBV28 and J is TRBJ1-5; D uncertain. Germline V gene sequence: CDR1 MDHEN, CDR2 SYDVKM. Trimming took off 3 bases at V and 7 bases at J, with 7 bases between the two ends. The CDR3 has 12 residues. CDR3 sequence: CASSFQEQPQHF. Written as DNA, the CDR3 is TGTGCCAGCAGTTTTCAAGAGCAGCCCCAGCATTTT.

The rearrangement links TRBV4-2 to TRBJ2-1; a weak D match, TRBD1 (6 bases). This CDR3 is built from 15 residues. V lost 2 bases to trimming and J lost 5 bases, with 13 bases between them. Germline CDR1 reads LGHNA; CDR2 reads YNFKEQ. CDR3 protein: CASSQNRATNNEQFF. Written as DNA, the CDR3 is TGTGCCAGCAGCCAAAACAGGGCGACCAACAATGAGCAGTTCTTC.

V is TRBV10-1 and J is TRBJ2-7; D unresolved. The germline V gene has CDR1 WNHNN and CDR2 SYGVQD (reference sequence). The CDR3 runs 12 residues. Deletions cut 8 bases from V and 5 bases from J, with 13 bases between. For the CDR3, the DNA is TGCGCCAGCGGTCAGGCTGCCGACGAGCAGTACTTC. As protein: CASGQAADEQYF.

The gene calls are TRBV2 and TRBJ1-5; possibly TRBD1 for D (5 bases). Germline loops: CDR1 SNHLY, CDR2 FYNNEI. Between the trimmed V and J ends, which lost 5 bases and 6 bases, there was a span of 11 bases. The CDR3 length is 13 residues. The CDR3 DNA is TGTGCCAGCAGTCGCAGGGTTGGTCAGCCCCAGCATTTT. Encoded protein: CASSRRVGQPQHF.

The chain employs TRBV2 and TRBJ1-5; no clear D gene. The CDR3 contains 14 residues. Between the trimmed V and J ends, which lost 8 bases and 5 bases, there was a span of 16 bases. The germline V gene has CDR1 SNHLY and CDR2 FYNNEI. CDR3 in DNA: TGTGCCAGCGAAACCGGGCCTGGATATCAGCCCCAGCATTTT. It codes for CASETGPGYQPQHF.